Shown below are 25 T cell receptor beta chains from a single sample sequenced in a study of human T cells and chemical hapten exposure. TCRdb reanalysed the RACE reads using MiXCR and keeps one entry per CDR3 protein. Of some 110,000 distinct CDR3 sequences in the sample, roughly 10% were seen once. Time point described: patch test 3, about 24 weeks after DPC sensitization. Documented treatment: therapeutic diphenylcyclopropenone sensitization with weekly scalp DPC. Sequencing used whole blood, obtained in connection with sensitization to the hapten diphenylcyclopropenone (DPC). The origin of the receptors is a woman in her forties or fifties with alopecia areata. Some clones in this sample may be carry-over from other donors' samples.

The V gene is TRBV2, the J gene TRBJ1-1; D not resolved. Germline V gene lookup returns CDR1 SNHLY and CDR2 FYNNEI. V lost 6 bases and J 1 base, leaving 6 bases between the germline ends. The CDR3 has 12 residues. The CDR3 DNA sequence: TGTGCCAGCAGGGCAGCGAACACTGAAGCTTTCTTT. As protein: CASRAANTEAFF.

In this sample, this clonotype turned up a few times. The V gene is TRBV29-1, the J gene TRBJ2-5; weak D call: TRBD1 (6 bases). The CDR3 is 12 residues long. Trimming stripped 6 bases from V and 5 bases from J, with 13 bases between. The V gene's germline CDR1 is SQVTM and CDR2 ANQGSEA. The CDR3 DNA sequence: TGCAGCGTCGCGGACAGCATCGAGACCCAGTACTTC. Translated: CSVADSIETQYF.

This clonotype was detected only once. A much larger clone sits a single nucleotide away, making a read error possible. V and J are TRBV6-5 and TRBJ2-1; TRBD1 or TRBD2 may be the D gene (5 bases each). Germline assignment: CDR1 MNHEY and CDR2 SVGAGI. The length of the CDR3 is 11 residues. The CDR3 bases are TGTGCCAACAGTTCCGGGACTGAGCAGTTCTTC. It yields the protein CANSSGTEQFF.

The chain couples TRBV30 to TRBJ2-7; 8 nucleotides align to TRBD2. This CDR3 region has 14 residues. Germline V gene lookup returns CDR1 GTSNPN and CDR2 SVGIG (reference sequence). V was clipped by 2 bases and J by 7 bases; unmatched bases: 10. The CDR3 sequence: CAWSPLAGPGEQYF. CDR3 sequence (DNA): TGTGCCTGGAGTCCCCTAGCGGGTCCGGGGGAGCAGTACTTC.

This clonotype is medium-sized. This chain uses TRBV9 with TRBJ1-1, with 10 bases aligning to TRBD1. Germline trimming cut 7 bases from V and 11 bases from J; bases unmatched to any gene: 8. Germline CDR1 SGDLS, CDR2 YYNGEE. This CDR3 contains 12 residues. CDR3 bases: TGTGCCAGCGGAGGGACAGGGGTATCGGCTTTCTTT. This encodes CASGGTGVSAFF.

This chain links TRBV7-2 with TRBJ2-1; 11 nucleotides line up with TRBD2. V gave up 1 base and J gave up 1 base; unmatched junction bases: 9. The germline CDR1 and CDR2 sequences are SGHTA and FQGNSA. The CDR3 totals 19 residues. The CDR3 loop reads CASSLDPELAGVSYNEQFF. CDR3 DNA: TGTGCCAGCAGCTTAGACCCCGAACTAGCGGGGGTTTCCTACAATGAGCAGTTCTTC.

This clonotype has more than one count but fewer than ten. The CDR3, as DNA: TGCAGTGCTATTAGGGGCGTCGACGAGCAGTACTTC. The encoded protein is CSAIRGVDEQYF. The genes are TRBV20-1 and TRBJ2-7; D perhaps matches TRBD1 (5 bases). The V end lost 4 bases, the J end lost 5 bases, and 12 bases lay between the germline ends. The CDR3 consists of 12 residues. Germline V gives CDR1 DFQATT, CDR2 SNEGSKA (reference sequence).

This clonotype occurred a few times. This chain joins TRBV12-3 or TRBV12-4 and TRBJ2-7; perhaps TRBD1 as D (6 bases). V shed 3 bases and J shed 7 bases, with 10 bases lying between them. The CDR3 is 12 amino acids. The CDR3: CASSLQGLEQYF. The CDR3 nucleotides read TGTGCCAGCAGTTTGCAGGGGCTGGAGCAGTACTTC.

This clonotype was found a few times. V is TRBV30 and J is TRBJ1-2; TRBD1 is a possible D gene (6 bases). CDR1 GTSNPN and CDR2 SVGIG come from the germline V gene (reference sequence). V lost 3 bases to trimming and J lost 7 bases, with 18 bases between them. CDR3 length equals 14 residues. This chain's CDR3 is CAWSALQGVSGYTF. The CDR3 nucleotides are TGTGCCTGGAGCGCTTTACAGGGAGTTAGTGGCTACACCTTC.

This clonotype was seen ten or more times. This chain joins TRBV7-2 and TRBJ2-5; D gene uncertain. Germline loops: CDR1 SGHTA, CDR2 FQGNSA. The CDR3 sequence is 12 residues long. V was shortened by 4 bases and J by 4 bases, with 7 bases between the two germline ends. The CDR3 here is CASSSQRETQYF. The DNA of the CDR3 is TGTGCCAGCAGCTCCCAAAGAGAGACCCAGTACTTC.

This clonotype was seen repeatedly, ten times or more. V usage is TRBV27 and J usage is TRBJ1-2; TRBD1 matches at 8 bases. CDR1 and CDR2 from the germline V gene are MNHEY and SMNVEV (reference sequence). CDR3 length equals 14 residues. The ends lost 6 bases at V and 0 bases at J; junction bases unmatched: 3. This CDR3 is CASSPDRANYGYTF. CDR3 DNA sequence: TGTGCCAGCAGCCCGGACAGGGCTAACTATGGCTACACCTTC.

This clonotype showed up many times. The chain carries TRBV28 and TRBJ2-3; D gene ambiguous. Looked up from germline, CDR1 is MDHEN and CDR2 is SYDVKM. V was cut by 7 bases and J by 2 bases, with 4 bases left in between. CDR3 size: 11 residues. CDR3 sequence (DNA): TGTGCCAGCACCCACACAGATACGCAGTATTTT. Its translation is CASTHTDTQYF.

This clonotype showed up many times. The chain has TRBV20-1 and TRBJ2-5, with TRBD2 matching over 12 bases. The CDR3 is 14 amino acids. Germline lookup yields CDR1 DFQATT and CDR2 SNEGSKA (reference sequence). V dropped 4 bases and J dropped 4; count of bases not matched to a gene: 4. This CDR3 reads CSAILAGGVETQYF. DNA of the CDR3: TGCAGTGCTATACTAGCGGGGGGAGTAGAGACCCAGTACTTC.

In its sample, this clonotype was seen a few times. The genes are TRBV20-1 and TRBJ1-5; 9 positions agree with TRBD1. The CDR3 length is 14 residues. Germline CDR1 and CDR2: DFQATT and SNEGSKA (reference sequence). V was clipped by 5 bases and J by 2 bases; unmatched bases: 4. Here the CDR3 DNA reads TGCAGTGCTTTAACAGGGGGCGGCAATCAGCCCCAGCATTTT. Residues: CSALTGGGNQPQHF.

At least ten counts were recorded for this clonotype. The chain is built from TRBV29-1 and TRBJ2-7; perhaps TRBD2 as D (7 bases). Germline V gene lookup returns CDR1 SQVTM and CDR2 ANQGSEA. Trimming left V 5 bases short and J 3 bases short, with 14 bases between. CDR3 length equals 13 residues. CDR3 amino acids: CSVWSGGHYEQYF. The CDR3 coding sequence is TGCAGCGTTTGGTCGGGGGGCCACTACGAGCAGTACTTC.

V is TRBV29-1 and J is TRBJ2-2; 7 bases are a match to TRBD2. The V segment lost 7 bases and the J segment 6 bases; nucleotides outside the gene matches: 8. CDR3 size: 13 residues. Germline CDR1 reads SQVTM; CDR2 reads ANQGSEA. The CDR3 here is CSGRTSGAGELFF. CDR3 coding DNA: TGCAGCGGAAGGACAAGCGGGGCCGGGGAGCTGTTTTTT.

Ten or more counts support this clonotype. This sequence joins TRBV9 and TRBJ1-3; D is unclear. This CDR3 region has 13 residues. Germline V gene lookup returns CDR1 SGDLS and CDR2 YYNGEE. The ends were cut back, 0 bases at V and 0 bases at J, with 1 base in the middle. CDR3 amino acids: CASSVGSGNTIYF. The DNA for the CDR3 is TGTGCCAGCAGCGTAGGCTCTGGAAACACCATATATTTT.

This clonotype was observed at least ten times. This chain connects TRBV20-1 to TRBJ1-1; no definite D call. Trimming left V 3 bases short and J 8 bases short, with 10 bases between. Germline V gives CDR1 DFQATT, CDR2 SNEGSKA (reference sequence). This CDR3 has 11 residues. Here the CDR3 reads CSARTLEEAFF. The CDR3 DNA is TGCAGTGCTAGGACGCTCGAAGAAGCTTTCTTT.

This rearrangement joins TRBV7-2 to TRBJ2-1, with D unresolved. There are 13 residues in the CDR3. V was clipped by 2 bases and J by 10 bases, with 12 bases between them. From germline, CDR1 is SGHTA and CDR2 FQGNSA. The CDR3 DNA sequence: TGTGCCAGCAGCTTAAGAAGGGAAGGGGAGCAGTTCTTC. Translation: CASSLRREGEQFF.

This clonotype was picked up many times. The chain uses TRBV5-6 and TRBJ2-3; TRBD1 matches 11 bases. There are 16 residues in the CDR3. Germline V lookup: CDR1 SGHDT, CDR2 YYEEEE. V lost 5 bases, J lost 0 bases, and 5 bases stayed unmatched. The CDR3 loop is CASRWTGGPSTDTQYF. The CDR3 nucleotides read TGTGCCAGCAGATGGACAGGGGGCCCAAGCACAGATACGCAGTATTTT.

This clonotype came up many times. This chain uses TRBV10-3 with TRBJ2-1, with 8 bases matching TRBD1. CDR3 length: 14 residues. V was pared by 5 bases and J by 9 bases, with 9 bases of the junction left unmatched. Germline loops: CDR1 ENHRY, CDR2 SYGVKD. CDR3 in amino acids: CAISTGQGSAEQFF. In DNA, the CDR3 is TGTGCCATCAGTACTGGACAGGGCAGCGCTGAGCAGTTCTTC.

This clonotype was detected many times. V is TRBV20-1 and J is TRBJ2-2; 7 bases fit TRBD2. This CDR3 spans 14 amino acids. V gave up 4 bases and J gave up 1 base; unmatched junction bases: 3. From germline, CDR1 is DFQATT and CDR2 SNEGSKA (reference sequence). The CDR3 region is CSATGLLNTGELFF. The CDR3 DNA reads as TGCAGTGCTACGGGACTATTGAACACCGGGGAGCTGTTTTTT.

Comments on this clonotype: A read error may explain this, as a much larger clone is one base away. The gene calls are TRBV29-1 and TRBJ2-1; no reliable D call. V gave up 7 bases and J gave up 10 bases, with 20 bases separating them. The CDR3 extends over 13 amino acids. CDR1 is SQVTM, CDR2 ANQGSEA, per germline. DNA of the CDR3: TGCAGCGCTAAGAGCACTACTTCCAACGAGCAGTTCTTC. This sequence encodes CSAKSTTSNEQFF.

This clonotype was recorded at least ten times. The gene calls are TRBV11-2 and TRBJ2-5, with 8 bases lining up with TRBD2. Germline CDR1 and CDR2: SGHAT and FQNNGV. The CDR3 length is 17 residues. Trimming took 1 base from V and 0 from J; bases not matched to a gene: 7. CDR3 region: CASSLGRRGGYQETQYF. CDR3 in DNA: TGTGCCAGCAGCTTAGGTCGACGGGGGGGGTACCAAGAGACCCAGTACTTC.

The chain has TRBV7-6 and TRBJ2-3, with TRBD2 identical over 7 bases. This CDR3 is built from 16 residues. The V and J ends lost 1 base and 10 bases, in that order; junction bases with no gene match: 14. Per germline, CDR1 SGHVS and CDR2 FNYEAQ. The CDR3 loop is CASSLGASGAREAQYF. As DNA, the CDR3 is TGTGCCAGCAGCTTAGGGGCTAGCGGAGCCCGCGAGGCGCAGTATTTT.